The TCR beta chain under discussion was sequenced for a study of blood T cell repertoires in COVID-19. Background on the study: Samples came from the United States, Italy and Spain, spanning acute and convalescent COVID-19. PBMCs, B-cell-depleted T cells, or T cells provided the cDNA or gDNA that made up the material.

The CDR3 covers 15 residues. The germline gives CDR1 SGHRS, CDR2 YFSETQ. With 0 bases removed from V and 5 bases from J, the gap between germline ends came to 11 bases. In the authors' workflow: Counts of nucleated cells, estimated from reference gene primer amplification, were obtained. TCRdb keeps only in-frame clones here, not all; method: immunoSEQ multiplex PCR. The V and J calls and clone size are taken from that table; D and trimming were inferred from the DNA. The sample lists over 25,000 clones, less than 95% seen once, with more than 0.8% in the top ten. The source of this sequence is a man between 70 and 80 years old with active or convalescent COVID-19. Sequencing was performed on peripheral blood. This chain uses TRBV5-1 with TRBJ2-2, with D tentatively TRBD2 (5 bases). The CDR3 here is CASSLAIGGTGELFF. Written as DNA, the CDR3 is TGCGCCAGCAGCTTGGCTATAGGAGGAACCGGGGAGCTGTTTTTT.